The 4 T cell receptor beta chains reported below all come from one sample, sequenced in a study of T cell responses to AZD1222 COVID-19 vaccine. Generated by immunoSEQ multiplex PCR, the TCRdb table keeps only in-frame clones and is missing some. Among about 150,000 clones listed, approximately 90% were seen once. Sequencing used peripheral blood, obtained on day 0 of AZD1222 vaccination. These receptors were collected from an adult in good health.

This clone was recorded once. The chain joins TRBV18 to TRBJ2-2; a possible D gene is TRBD1 (5 bases). Germline lookup yields CDR1 KGHSH and CDR2 LQKENI. V was cut by 2 bases and J by 0 bases, with 13 bases left in between. The CDR3 extends over 17 amino acids. The CDR3 DNA is TGTGCCAGCTCACCATTACCGACAGCCCCGAACACCGGGGAGCTGTTTTTT. Translating it yields CASSPLPTAPNTGELFF.

The genes are TRBV4-2 and TRBJ2-7; 8 bases align to TRBD1. The J segment lost 1 base and the V segment lost 5 bases, leaving 4 bases of the junction unmatched. This CDR3 is built from 14 residues. Germline V gives CDR1 LGHNA, CDR2 YNFKEQ. Here the CDR3 reads CASSYGQGSYEQYF. The DNA for the CDR3 is TGTGCCAGCAGCTATGGACAGGGTTCCTACGAGCAGTACTTC.

The chain couples TRBV4-1 to TRBJ2-1, with 13 nucleotides matching TRBD2. Germline CDR1 reads MGHRA; CDR2 reads YSYEKL. The V and J ends lost 0 bases and 8 bases, in that order; junction bases with no gene match: 10. This CDR3 has 18 amino acids. The CDR3 region is CASSQDLRGLAGKDEQFF. Here the CDR3 DNA reads TGCGCCAGCAGCCAAGATCTGAGGGGACTAGCGGGAAAGGATGAGCAGTTCTTC.

The chain has TRBV4-2 and TRBJ1-1; D possibly corresponds to TRBD1 (6 bases). The CDR3 totals 14 residues. The germline gives CDR1 LGHNA, CDR2 YNFKEQ. V dropped 2 bases and J dropped 5 bases, with 12 bases sitting between them. CDR3 DNA sequence: TGTGCCAGCAGCCAACAGGGGCGGCGGACTGAAGCTTTCTTT. Amino acids: CASSQQGRRTEAFF.